This T cell receptor beta chain originates from a study of CD8+ T cells in alopecia areata. Study-wide context: Tofacitinib administration persisted for 6 to 18 months, succeeded by 6 months off drug.

The study's findings and limits: Affected scalp, especially in alopecia totalis/universalis, had a higher clonality than normal scalp did. Among the top 100, expanded CD8+ clones, as well as scalp clonality, were significantly decreased by tofacitinib.

With respect to this clone: Its specificity is unknown.

As for treatment: oral pan-JAK inhibitor, 5-10 mg twice daily. Samples from alopecia areata patients were lesional scalp punch biopsies and peripheral blood. Reverse transcription of extracted RNA yielded cDNA, which provided the sequencing template. Assay: immunoSEQ multiplex PCR; the TCRdb copy retains only in-frame clones and omits some. Of about 110,000 clones listed, less than 90% are singletons. Deletions cut 0 bases from V and 8 bases from J, with 11 bases between. Looked up from germline, CDR1 is SGHRS and CDR2 is YFSETQ. CDR3 length: 13 residues. Source: CD8+ T cells sorted from blood, taken at week 24, from a patient treated with tofacitinib. The chain employs TRBV5-1 and TRBJ1-1; possibly TRBD1 for D (6 bases). The sequence was collected from a human donor with alopecia areata. The CDR3 is CASSLAGGGEAFF. The CDR3 DNA reads as TGCGCCAGCAGCTTGGCCGGGGGCGGAGAAGCTTTCTTT.